This T cell receptor (beta chain) was sequenced during a study of T cell changes during pregnancy in multiple sclerosis (dated by TCRdb to about 2019). A note on the overall study: The study looked at changes in the T cell repertoire across pregnancy in women with multiple sclerosis.

This clone was counted ten times or more. Its binding antigen is unknown. No much larger clone exists at a distance of one base, and base qualities are not known. V loses 7 bases of germline sequence and J loses 3 bases, and the interval between the two ends is 16 bases. The CDR3 measures 13 amino acids from cysteine to phenylalanine. The DNA shown is the 39-base CDR3, in frame from base 1. Reading the germline V gene gives CDR1 SQVTM and CDR2 ANQGSEA. Library construction relied on the immunoSEQ multiplex PCR assay. TCRdb retrieved this table from immuneACCESS and kept in-frame rearrangements only. Not all clones are present; in checked studies, unresolved V genes account for under half, and no reason is known for the remainder. The table for this sample lists approximately 110,000 clones; approximately 91% of them were counted only once. Clones ranked in the top ten supply about 3% of the sample.

The TCR originated in a female donor with multiple sclerosis, enrolled in a pregnancy study. The rearrangement joined TRBV29-1 to TRBJ2-7; the D region possibly corresponds to TRBD1 (6 bases align). The sample here was peripheral blood, taken after pregnancy. The CDR3 region has the sequence CSAGAGEFYEQYF. The DNA is TGCAGCGCCGGAGCAGGGGAATTCTACGAGCAGTACTTC.